The 7 T cell receptor beta chains below all came from one sample that was sequenced in a study of T cell repertoires in cytomegalovirus infection. TCRdb ran MiXCR on the reads and lists one entry per CDR3 protein. The table includes about 700,000 distinct CDR3 sequences, around a third detected once. These receptors have no known antigen. Sequenced material: cultured PBMCs, taken from culture after CMV antigen stimulation. These receptors originate from a human donor in good health (CMV status not recorded). Some clones in this sample may be carry-over from other donors' samples.

J is TRBJ2-7 and V is TRBV27; 9 nucleotides line up with TRBD1. The junction had 3 bases not matched to a gene; V was cut back by 2 bases and J by 4 bases. The CDR3 runs to 14 residues. Germline V gene sequence: CDR1 MNHEY, CDR2 SMNVEV (reference sequence). CDR3: CASSLRGQGYEQYF. CDR3 nucleotide sequence: TGTGCCAGCAGTTTAAGGGGACAGGGTTACGAGCAGTACTTC.

This clonotype was observed at least ten times. The rearrangement joins TRBV10-3 to TRBJ1-2; possibly TRBD1 for D (5 bases). V shed 6 bases and J shed 3 bases, with 11 bases lying between them. Germline CDR1 is ENHRY and CDR2 is SYGVKD. This CDR3 has 13 residues. The CDR3 loop reads CAIRSGGDYGYTF. The CDR3 DNA is TGTGCCATCAGAAGCGGGGGAGACTATGGCTACACCTTC.

Only a few counts were recorded for this clonotype. This rearrangement joins TRBV12-3 or TRBV12-4 to TRBJ1-5; maybe TRBD1 (6 bases). The CDR3 has 15 residues. Trimming shortened V by 6 bases and J by 7 bases, and 19 bases separated the two germline ends. In DNA form, the CDR3 reads TGTGCCAGCAGCTATGGACAGCGGCAATACCAGCCCCAGCATTTT. Translation gives CASSYGQRQYQPQHF.

Only a few counts were recorded for this clonotype. The V call is TRBV20-1, the J call TRBJ2-5; D gene ambiguous. The CDR3 is 13 amino acids. V was trimmed by 0 bases and J by 2 bases, leaving 7 bases between them. The germline V gene has CDR1 DFQATT and CDR2 SNEGSKA (reference sequence). The DNA of the CDR3 is TGCAGTGCTAGAGATTTGGTACAAGAGACCCAGTACTTC. This codes for CSARDLVQETQYF.

This clonotype was observed many times. The V and J genes are TRBV6-2 or TRBV6-3 and TRBJ2-2, with D hard to call. This CDR3 spans 11 amino acids. Germline lookup yields CDR1 MNHEY and CDR2 SVGEGT. V lost 5 bases and J lost 3, with 1 base in between. The CDR3 DNA is TGTGCCAGCAGTGACACCGGGGAGCTGTTTTTT. This sequence encodes CASSDTGELFF.

The V and J genes are TRBV7-9 and TRBJ2-3; 7 bases are a match to TRBD1. The V gene end was trimmed by 4 bases and the J gene end by 2 bases; junction bases not matched to a gene: 9. The CDR3 is made up of 16 amino acids. Per the germline V gene, CDR1 is SEHNR and CDR2 is FQNEAQ (reference sequence). CDR3 amino acids: CASSSKRDRATDTQYF. CDR3 DNA sequence: TGTGCCAGCAGCTCTAAACGGGACAGAGCCACAGATACGCAGTATTTT.

The V and J genes are TRBV15 and TRBJ1-1; 11 bases are shared with TRBD1. The V gene's germline CDR1 is LNHNV and CDR2 YYDKDF (reference sequence). V lost 8 bases, J lost 5 bases, and 10 bases stayed unmatched. CDR3 length: 15 amino acids. CDR3 protein: CATARDRGSGTEAFF. The CDR3 DNA is TGTGCCACCGCTCGGGACAGGGGGTCCGGGACTGAAGCTTTCTTT.